Listed below are T cell receptor beta chains from one sample, sequenced in a study of CD8 T cells in ankylosing spondylitis. TCRdb re-called the 5' RACE reads with MiXCR, one entry per CDR3 protein. The data hold about 480,000 distinct CDR3 sequences, with 17% observed a single time. Sequenced input: blood, either unsorted or a sorted T cell fraction (not recorded which). All receptors derive from a male donor with ankylosing spondylitis. CDR3s leave out the opening cysteine and the closing phenylalanine or tryptophan.

v_call cdr3_aa
TRBV6-5 ASSYSRNSEQF
TRBV10-2 ASRGGGNTGELF
TRBV5-1 ASSAGQGKRGGEKLF
TRBV6-6 ASRDRAGEQY
TRBV5-1 ASSWGTGSTEAF
TRBV6-1 ATARIAEYNEQF
TRBV14 ASSRVPGTSGGRTYEQY
TRBV20-1 SVGRETQY
TRBV29-1 SVELFTSGDNEQF
TRBV24-1 ATSSDRSSTGELF
TRBV12-3/TRBV12-4 ASSLREGTQY
TRBV19 ASSIRPLHEQY
TRBV5-1 ASSLVVTGGFNEQF
TRBV12-3/TRBV12-4 ASSARGTGGFVGNVLT
TRBV12-3/TRBV12-4 ASSSLTALSYEQY
TRBV28 ASSSQGLYTEAF
TRBV5-6 ASSLHRATAPYGYT
TRBV12-3/TRBV12-4 ASSSNRRWDEQF
TRBV3-1 ASSPGWTSGSYEQY
TRBV6-2/TRBV6-3 ASSTPSGGVSDTQY
TRBV3-1 ASSKHDSSVYGYT
TRBV5-1 ASSLVSGQETQY
TRBV6-2/TRBV6-3 ASTHIAGGGSYNEQF
TRBV11-3 ASSLGPSGGGQETQY
TRBV11-2 ASIRSGTSGRAYNEQF
TRBV9 ASSVGAGRYGYT
TRBV28 ASSSPGRLPYEQY
TRBV12-3/TRBV12-4 ASSLDRGGNQPQH
TRBV12-3/TRBV12-4 ASSRQGGGRLKAF
TRBV7-2 ASSSGLGAYNEQF
TRBV20-1 SARVSTESQY
TRBV7-9 ASSFHPREGVFDEQY
TRBV20-1 SARDRIGRAYEQY
TRBV20-1 SARDRGTVYGYT
TRBV29-1 SVGTRDSTYEQY
TRBV2 ASMRAGQGVGGRGYT
TRBV7-9 ASSLVVGASEQY
TRBV29-1 SVGTGQYQPQH
TRBV7-2 ASSLGTGIYNEQF
TRBV5-8 ASSLARGFEAF
TRBV15 ATSRLGLDEQF
TRBV12-3/TRBV12-4 ASSPRDRGIGELF
TRBV5-8 ASSPRRRLYEQY
TRBV5-1 ASSLAGTKNTGELF
TRBV11-2 ASSLRGSFSNYGYT
TRBV7-2 ASSPSPAQETQY